This T cell receptor (beta chain) emerged from a study of T-cell reconstitution after alpha-beta-depleted transplantation in children. Trimming took off 4 bases at V and 0 bases at J, with 12 bases between the two ends. Germline V gene data show CDR1 as MDHEN and CDR2 as SYDVKM. This CDR3 is built from 15 residues. Unique molecular identifiers were incorporated into the prepared TCRbeta library. Each CDR3 protein gets one entry after TCRdb re-called the PCR reads with MiXCR. This sample has 500,000 to 600,000 distinct CDR3 sequences, with around 17% found just once. The clonotype comes from a human donor who donated a stem cell graft to a child with acute lymphoblastic leukemia. The V gene is TRBV28, the J gene TRBJ1-2; D gene ambiguous. The source material was PBMCs from the stem cell graft donor, sampled from the stem cell graft. Here the CDR3 DNA reads TGTGCCAGCAGTTCAGGTTACGGGGCTAACTATGGCTACACCTTC. Amino acid sequence: CASSSGYGANYGYTF.